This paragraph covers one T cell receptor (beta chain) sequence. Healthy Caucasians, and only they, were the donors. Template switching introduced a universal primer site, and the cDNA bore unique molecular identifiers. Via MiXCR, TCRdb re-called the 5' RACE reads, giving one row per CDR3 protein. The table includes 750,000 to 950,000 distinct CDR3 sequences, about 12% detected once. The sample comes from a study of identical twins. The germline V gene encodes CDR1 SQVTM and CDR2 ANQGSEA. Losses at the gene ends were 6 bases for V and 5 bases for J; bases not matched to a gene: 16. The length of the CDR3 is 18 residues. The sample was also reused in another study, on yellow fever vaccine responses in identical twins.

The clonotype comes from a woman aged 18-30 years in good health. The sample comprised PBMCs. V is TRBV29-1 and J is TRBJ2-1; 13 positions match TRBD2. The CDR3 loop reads CSVNEFGLAGVLDNEQFF. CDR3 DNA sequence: TGCAGCGTCAATGAATTTGGACTAGCGGGAGTGTTGGACAATGAGCAGTTCTTC.